The entry below describes one TCR beta chain. What it binds is not known. The naive CD8 fraction comprised CD45RO-negative cells positively selected for CCR7 and excluded terminally differentiated effector memory CD45RA+ cells. This CDR3 has 13 residues. Germline CDR1 reads SGHRS; CDR2 reads YFSETQ. V dropped 1 base and J dropped 7 bases, with 12 bases sitting between them. The sample comes from a study of shared clonotypes between healthy human individuals. Libraries were prepared by immunoSEQ multiplex PCR; TCRdb keeps only in-frame clonotypes and omits some of them. The repertoire holds some 580,000 clones, with roughly 98% as singletons. Overall study findings and caveats: Estimated richness values were generally larger in naive subsets than in memory subsets.

This rearrangement joins TRBV5-1 to TRBJ2-7; D ambiguous. Material for sequencing was naive CD8+ T cells sorted from blood. The receptor was isolated from a man aged 25-45 years in good health. In DNA, the CDR3 is TGCGCCAGCAGCTTGCGTACCAAGGGAGAGCAGTACTTC. It encodes CASSLRTKGEQYF.